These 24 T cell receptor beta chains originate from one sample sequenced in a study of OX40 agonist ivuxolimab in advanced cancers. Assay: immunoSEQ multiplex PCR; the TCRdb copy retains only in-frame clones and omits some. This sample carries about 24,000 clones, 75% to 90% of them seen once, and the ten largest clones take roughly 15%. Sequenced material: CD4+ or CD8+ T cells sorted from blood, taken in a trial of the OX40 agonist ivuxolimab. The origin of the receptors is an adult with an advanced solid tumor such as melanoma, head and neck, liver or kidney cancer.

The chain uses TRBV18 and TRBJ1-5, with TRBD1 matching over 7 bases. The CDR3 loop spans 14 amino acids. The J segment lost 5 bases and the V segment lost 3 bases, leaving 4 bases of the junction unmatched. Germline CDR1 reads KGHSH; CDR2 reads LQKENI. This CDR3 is CASSPSGGDQPQHF. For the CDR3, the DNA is TGTGCCAGCTCACCTTCAGGGGGAGATCAGCCCCAGCATTTT.

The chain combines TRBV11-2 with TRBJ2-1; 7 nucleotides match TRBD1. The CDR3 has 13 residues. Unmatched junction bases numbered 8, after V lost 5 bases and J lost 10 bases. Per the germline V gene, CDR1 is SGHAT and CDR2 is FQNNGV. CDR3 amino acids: CASSRDRVQEQFF. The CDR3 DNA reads TGTGCCAGCAGCCGCGACAGGGTTCAGGAGCAGTTCTTC.

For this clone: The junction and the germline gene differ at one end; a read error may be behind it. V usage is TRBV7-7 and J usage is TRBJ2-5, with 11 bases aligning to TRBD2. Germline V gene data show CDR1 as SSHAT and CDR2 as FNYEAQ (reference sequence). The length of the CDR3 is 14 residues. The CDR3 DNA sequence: TGTGCTAGCAGCTTAGCGGGGGGGAAAGAGACCCAGTACTTC. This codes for CASSLAGGKETQYF.

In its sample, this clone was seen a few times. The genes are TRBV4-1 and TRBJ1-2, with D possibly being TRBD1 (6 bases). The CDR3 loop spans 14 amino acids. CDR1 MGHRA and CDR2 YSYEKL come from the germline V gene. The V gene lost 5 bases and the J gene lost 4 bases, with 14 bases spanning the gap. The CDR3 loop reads CASSGQRGSYGYTF. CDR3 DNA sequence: TGCGCCAGCAGCGGACAGCGGGGCAGCTATGGCTACACCTTC.

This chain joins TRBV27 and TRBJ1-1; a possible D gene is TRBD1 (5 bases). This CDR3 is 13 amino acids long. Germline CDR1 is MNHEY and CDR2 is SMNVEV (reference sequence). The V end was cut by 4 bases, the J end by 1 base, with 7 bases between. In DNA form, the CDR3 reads TGTGCCAGCAGTTACGGGGGGAACACTGAAGCTTTCTTT. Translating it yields CASSYGGNTEAFF.

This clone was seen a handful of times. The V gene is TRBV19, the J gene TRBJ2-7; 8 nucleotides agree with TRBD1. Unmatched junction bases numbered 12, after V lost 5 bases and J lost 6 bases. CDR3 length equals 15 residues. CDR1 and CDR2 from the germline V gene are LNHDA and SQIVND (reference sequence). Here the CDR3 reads CASSAKRDRPSEQYF. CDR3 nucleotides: TGTGCCAGTAGTGCCAAAAGGGACAGGCCCTCCGAGCAGTACTTC.

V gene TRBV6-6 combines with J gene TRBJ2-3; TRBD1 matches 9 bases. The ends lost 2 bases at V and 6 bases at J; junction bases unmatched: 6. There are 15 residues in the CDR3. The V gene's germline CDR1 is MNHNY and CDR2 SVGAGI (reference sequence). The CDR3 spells CASSYDRGAGDTQYF. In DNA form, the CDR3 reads TGTGCCAGCAGTTACGACAGGGGGGCTGGTGATACGCAGTATTTT.

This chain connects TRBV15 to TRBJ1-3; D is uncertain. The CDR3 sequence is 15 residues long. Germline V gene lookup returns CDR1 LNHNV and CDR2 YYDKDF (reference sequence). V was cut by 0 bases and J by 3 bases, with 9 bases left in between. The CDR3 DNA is TGTGCCACCAGCAGAGAAGGGTCAGGTGGAAACACCATATATTTT. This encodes CATSREGSGGNTIYF.

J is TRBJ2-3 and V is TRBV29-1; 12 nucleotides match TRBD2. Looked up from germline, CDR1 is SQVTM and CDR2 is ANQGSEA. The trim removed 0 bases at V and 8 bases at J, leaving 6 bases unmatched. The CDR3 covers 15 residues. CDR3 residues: CSVEDLASGRGTQYF. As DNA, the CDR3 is TGCAGCGTTGAAGATCTGGCTAGCGGGAGGGGTACGCAGTATTTT.

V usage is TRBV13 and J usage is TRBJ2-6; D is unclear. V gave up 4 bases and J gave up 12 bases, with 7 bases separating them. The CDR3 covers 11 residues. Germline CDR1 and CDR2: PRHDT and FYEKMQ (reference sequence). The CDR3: CASSSQFVLTF. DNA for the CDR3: TGTGCCAGCAGCTCCCAGTTCGTCCTGACTTTC.

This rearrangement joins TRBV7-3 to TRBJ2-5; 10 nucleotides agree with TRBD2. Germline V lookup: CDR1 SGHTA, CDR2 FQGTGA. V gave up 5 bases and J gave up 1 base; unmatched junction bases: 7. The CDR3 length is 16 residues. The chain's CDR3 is CASSLTSGTPQETQYF. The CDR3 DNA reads TGTGCCAGCAGCCTCACTAGCGGGACCCCCCAAGAGACCCAGTACTTC.

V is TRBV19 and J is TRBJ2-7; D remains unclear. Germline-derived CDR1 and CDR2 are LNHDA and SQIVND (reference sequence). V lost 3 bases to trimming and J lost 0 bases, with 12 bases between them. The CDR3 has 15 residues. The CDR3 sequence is CASSIGQYPSYEQYF. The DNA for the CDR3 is TGTGCCAGTAGTATTGGGCAGTATCCCTCCTACGAGCAGTACTTC. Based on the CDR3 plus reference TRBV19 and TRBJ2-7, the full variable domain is DGGITQSPKYLFRKEGQNVTLSCEQNLNHDAMYWYRQDPGQGLRLIYYSQIVNDFQKGDIAEGYSVSREKKESFPLTVTSAQKNPTAFYLCASSIGQYPSYEQYFGPGTRLTVT.

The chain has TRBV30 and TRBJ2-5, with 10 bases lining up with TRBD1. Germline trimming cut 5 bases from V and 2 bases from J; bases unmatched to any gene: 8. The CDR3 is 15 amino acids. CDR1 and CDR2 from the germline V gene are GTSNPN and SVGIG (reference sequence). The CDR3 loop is CAWSWGQGIQETQYF. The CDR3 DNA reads TGTGCCTGGTCATGGGGACAGGGGATACAAGAGACCCAGTACTTC.

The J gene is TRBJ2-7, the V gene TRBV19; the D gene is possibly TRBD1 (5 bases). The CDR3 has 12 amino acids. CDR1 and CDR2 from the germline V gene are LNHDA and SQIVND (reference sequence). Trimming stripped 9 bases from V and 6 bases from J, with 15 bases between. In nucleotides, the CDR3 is TGTGCCAGCCAAGCCAGGGTCGGCGAGCAGTACTTC. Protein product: CASQARVGEQYF.

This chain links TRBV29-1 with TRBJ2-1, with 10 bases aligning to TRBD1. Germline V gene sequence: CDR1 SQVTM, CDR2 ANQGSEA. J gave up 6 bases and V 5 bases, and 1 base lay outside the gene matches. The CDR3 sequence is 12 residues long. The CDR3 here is CSVRQGANEQFF. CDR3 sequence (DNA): TGCAGCGTTCGACAGGGGGCCAATGAGCAGTTCTTC.

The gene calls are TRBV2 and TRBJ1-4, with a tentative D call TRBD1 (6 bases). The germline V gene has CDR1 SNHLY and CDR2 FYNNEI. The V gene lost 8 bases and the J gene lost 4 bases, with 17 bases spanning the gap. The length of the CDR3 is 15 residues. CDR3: CASSGGTTINEKLFF. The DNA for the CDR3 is TGTGCCAGCTCGGGAGGGACAACCATTAATGAAAAACTGTTTTTT. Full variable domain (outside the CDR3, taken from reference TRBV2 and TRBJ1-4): EPEVTQTPSHQVTQMGQEVILRCVPISNHLYFYWYRQILGQKVEFLVSFYNNEISEKSEIFDDQFSVERPDGSNFTLKIRSTKLEDSAMYFCASSGGTTINEKLFFGSGTQLSVL.

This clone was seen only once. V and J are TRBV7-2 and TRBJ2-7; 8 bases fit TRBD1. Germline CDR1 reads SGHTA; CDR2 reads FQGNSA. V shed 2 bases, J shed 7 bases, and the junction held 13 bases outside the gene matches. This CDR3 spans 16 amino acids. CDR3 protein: CASSLRSGQGAGEQYF. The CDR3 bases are TGTGCCAGCAGCTTAAGATCGGGGCAGGGGGCTGGGGAGCAGTACTTC.

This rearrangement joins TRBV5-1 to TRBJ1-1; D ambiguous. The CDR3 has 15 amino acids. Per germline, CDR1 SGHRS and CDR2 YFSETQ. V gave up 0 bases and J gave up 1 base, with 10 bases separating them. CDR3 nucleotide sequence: TGCGCCAGCAGCTTGGGAGAAACCGCGAACACTGAAGCTTTCTTT. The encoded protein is CASSLGETANTEAFF.

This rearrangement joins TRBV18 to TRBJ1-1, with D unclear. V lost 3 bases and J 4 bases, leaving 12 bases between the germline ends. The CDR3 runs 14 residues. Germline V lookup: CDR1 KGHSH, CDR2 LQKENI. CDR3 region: CASSPKRESTEAFF. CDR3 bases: TGTGCCAGCTCACCGAAGAGGGAGAGCACTGAAGCTTTCTTT.

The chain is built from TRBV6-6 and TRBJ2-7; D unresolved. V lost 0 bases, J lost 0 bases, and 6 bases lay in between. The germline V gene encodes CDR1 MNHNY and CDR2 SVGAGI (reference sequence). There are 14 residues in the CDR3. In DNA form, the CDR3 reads TGTGCCAGCAGTTACTCGATTAGCTCCTACGAGCAGTACTTC. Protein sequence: CASSYSISSYEQYF.

CDR3 sequence reads: CSVEDGGRGKYEQYF. CDR3 bases: TGCAGCGTTGAAGATGGTGGCAGGGGAAAATACGAGCAGTACTTC. This chain joins TRBV29-1 and TRBJ2-7; weak D call: TRBD1 (6 bases). This CDR3 contains 15 residues. Trimming took off 0 bases at V and 4 bases at J, with 16 bases between the two ends. Germline V gives CDR1 SQVTM, CDR2 ANQGSEA.

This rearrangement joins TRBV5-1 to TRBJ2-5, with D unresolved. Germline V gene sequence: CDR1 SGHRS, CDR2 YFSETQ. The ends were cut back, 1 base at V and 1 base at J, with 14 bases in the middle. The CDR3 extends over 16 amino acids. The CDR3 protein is CASSLSRASAQETQYF. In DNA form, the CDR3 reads TGCGCCAGCAGCTTGTCCCGGGCCAGCGCCCAAGAGACCCAGTACTTC.

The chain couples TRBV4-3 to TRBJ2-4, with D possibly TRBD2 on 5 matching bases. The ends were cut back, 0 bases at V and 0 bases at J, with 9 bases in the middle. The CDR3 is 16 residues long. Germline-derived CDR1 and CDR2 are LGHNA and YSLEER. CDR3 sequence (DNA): TGCGCCAGCAGCCAAGATGAGCGGCTAGCCAAAAACATTCAGTACTTC. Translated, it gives CASSQDERLAKNIQYF.

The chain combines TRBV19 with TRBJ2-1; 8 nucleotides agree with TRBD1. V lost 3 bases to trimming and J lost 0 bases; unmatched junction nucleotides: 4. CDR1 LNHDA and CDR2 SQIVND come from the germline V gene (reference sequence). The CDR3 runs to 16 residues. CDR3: CASSMRTGGSYNEQFF. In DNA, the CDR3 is TGTGCCAGTAGTATGAGAACAGGGGGCTCCTACAATGAGCAGTTCTTC.